This is a list of T cell receptor beta chains from one sample in a study of OX40 agonist ivuxolimab in advanced cancers. Libraries were prepared by immunoSEQ multiplex PCR; TCRdb keeps only in-frame clonotypes and omits some of them. The sample contains about 45,000 clones, 82% of which appear only once. The sample was CD4+ or CD8+ T cells sorted from blood, taken in a trial of the OX40 agonist ivuxolimab. The receptors stem from an adult with an advanced solid tumor such as melanoma, head and neck, liver or kidney cancer. CDR3s include the opening cysteine and the closing phenylalanine or tryptophan. Fields, in order: D gene, J gene, CDR3 length, clone size, V gene, CDR3 protein, CDR3 DNA. The D gene is left open where the match is weak. Expanded clones get a size class; other rows say once, few or many, or leave the size out.

D: TRBD1
J: TRBJ2-3
length: 13
size: NA
V: TRBV19
CDR3: CASSRPGQDKQYF
DNA: TGTGCCAGTAGTAGACCGGGACAGGATAAGCAGTATTTT

D: NA
J: TRBJ1-3
length: 15
size: NA
V: TRBV19
CDR3: CASSIDRGSGNTIYF
DNA: TGTGCCAGTAGTATAGATCGAGGCTCTGGAAACACCATATATTTT

D: TRBD1
J: TRBJ2-1
length: 15
size: few
V: TRBV2
CDR3: CASSTGQGAGNEQFF
DNA: TGTGCCAGCAGTACGGGACAGGGGGCAGGAAATGAGCAGTTCTTC

D: NA
J: TRBJ2-7
length: 14
size: NA
V: TRBV2
CDR3: CASSERRGAYEQYF
DNA: TGTGCCAGCAGTGAACGGAGGGGGGCTTACGAGCAGTACTTC

D: NA
J: TRBJ1-2
length: 14
size: NA
V: TRBV6-1
CDR3: CASILTGAGFGYTF
DNA: TGTGCCAGCATCCTCACCGGGGCCGGGTTTGGCTACACCTTC

D: NA
J: TRBJ2-5
length: 12
size: NA
V: TRBV5-1
CDR3: CASSPQGETQYF
DNA: TGCGCCAGCAGCCCTCAAGGGGAGACCCAGTACTTC

D: NA
J: TRBJ2-3
length: 15
size: NA
V: TRBV28
CDR3: CATQLMGGGTDTQYF
DNA: TGTGCCACCCAACTAATGGGTGGAGGGACAGATACGCAGTATTTT

D: NA
J: TRBJ1-6
length: 15
size: NA
V: TRBV11-1
CDR3: CASSLLSSYNSPLHF
DNA: TGTGCCAGCAGCTTACTGAGCTCCTATAATTCACCCCTCCACTTT

D: TRBD2
J: TRBJ2-3
length: 17
size: NA
V: TRBV30
CDR3: CARGLAGGPVITDTQYF
DNA: TGTGCCAGGGGACTAGCGGGGGGGCCGGTTATTACAGATACGCAGTATTTT

D: TRBD2
J: TRBJ2-3
length: 19
size: NA
V: TRBV18
CDR3: CASSPLSGTSASSTDTQYF
DNA: TGTGCCAGCTCACCACTCTCCGGGACTAGCGCTTCTAGCACAGATACGCAGTATTTT

D: NA
J: TRBJ1-1
length: 14
size: NA
V: TRBV27
CDR3: CASRLGGPNTEAFF
DNA: TGTGCCAGCAGGTTAGGGGGACCTAACACTGAAGCTTTCTTT

D: NA
J: TRBJ1-3
length: 20
size: NA
V: TRBV5-5
CDR3: CASSPAGGRELARSGNTIYF
DNA: TGTGCCAGCAGTCCTGCCGGGGGGCGGGAATTAGCTCGGTCTGGAAACACCATATATTTT

D: NA
J: TRBJ2-5
length: 15
size: NA
V: TRBV7-9
CDR3: CASSLAGGEQETQYF
DNA: TGTGCCAGCAGCTTAGCCGGGGGAGAGCAAGAGACCCAGTACTTC

D: TRBD2
J: TRBJ2-1
length: 15
size: NA
V: TRBV7-8
CDR3: CASSRTGLGYNEQFF
DNA: TGTGCCAGCAGCAGAACGGGACTAGGGTACAATGAGCAGTTCTTC

D: NA
J: TRBJ2-1
length: 16
size: once
V: TRBV6-6
CDR3: CASSYTGLFGYNEQFF
DNA: TGTGCCAGCAGTTACACCGGACTTTTCGGATACAATGAGCAGTTCTTC

D: TRBD1
J: TRBJ1-4
length: 14
size: NA
V: TRBV2
CDR3: CASHGDRINEKLFF
DNA: TGTGCCAGCCATGGGGACAGAATTAATGAAAAACTGTTTTTT

D: TRBD2
J: TRBJ2-2
length: 13
size: NA
V: TRBV29-1
CDR3: CSGGRALTGELFF
DNA: TGCAGCGGCGGGAGGGCCTTGACCGGGGAGCTGTTTTTT

D: TRBD2
J: TRBJ2-2
length: 15
size: once
V: TRBV29-1
CDR3: CSVGSLAGGTGELFF
DNA: TGCAGCGTTGGTTCGTTAGCGGGGGGCACCGGGGAGCTGTTTTTT

D: NA
J: TRBJ2-7
length: 12
size: once
V: TRBV18
CDR3: CASSPLGDEQYF
DNA: TGTGCCAGCTCACCCCTAGGCGACGAGCAGTACTTC

D: TRBD1
J: TRBJ1-1
length: 12
size: NA
V: TRBV28
CDR3: CASSRDRAEAFF
DNA: TGTGCCAGCAGCCGGGACAGGGCGGAAGCTTTCTTT

D: NA
J: TRBJ2-7
length: 14
size: NA
V: TRBV10-3
CDR3: CAISETRGSYEQYF
DNA: TGTGCCATCAGTGAAACACGGGGATCCTACGAGCAGTACTTC

D: NA
J: TRBJ1-1
length: 13
size: NA
V: TRBV6-5
CDR3: CASRRDPTTEAFF
DNA: TGTGCCAGCAGACGGGACCCCACTACTGAAGCTTTCTTT

D: NA
J: TRBJ2-5
length: 10
size: once
V: TRBV30
CDR3: CAWSRETQYF
DNA: TGTGCCTGGAGTCGAGAGACCCAGTACTTC

D: TRBD1
J: TRBJ1-5
length: 14
size: once
V: TRBV7-9
CDR3: CASSPDRINQPQHF
DNA: TGTGCCAGCAGCCCGGACAGGATTAATCAGCCCCAGCATTTT

D: NA
J: TRBJ2-1
length: 16
size: NA
V: TRBV19
CDR3: CASSIDPGTHALEQFF
DNA: TGTGCCAGTAGTATAGACCCGGGGACTCACGCTTTAGAGCAGTTCTTC

D: NA
J: TRBJ2-5
length: 15
size: few
V: TRBV10-1
CDR3: CASSIRGTHPETQYF
DNA: TGCGCCAGCAGTATACGCGGGACCCACCCGGAGACCCAGTACTTC

D: NA
J: TRBJ1-1
length: 12
size: few
V: TRBV30
CDR3: CAWDRLNTEAFF
DNA: TGTGCCTGGGACAGGTTGAACACTGAAGCTTTCTTT

D: NA
J: TRBJ2-1
length: 16
size: NA
V: TRBV10-1
CDR3: CASSERRILSYNEQFF
DNA: TGCGCCAGCAGTGAGAGGAGGATACTCTCCTACAATGAGCAGTTCTTC

D: NA
J: TRBJ1-5
length: 11
size: NA
V: TRBV28
CDR3: CASSFTGPQHF
DNA: TGTGCCAGCAGTTTTACCGGACCCCAGCATTTT

D: NA
J: TRBJ2-7
length: 14
size: NA
V: TRBV11-3
CDR3: CASSLDGSQYEQYF
DNA: TGTGCCAGCAGCTTAGATGGCAGCCAATACGAGCAGTACTTC

D: NA
J: TRBJ1-2
length: 12
size: NA
V: TRBV18
CDR3: CASSQQAYGYTF
DNA: TGTGCCAGCTCGCAGCAAGCCTATGGCTACACCTTC

D: TRBD1
J: TRBJ1-2
length: 17
size: NA
V: TRBV6-1
CDR3: CASSALGQGASNYGYTF
DNA: TGTGCCAGCAGTGCCCTTGGACAGGGCGCCTCTAACTATGGCTACACCTTC

D: NA
J: TRBJ2-3
length: 15
size: NA
V: TRBV19
CDR3: CASSTTGKLADTQYF
DNA: TGTGCCAGTAGTACAACGGGGAAACTGGCAGATACGCAGTATTTT

D: NA
J: TRBJ1-1
length: 14
size: NA
V: TRBV18
CDR3: CASSPLRVGTEAFF
DNA: TGTGCCAGCTCACCCCTCAGGGTGGGCACTGAAGCTTTCTTT

D: NA
J: TRBJ2-1
length: 14
size: NA
V: TRBV6-1
CDR3: CASSDYSSYNEQFF
DNA: TGTGCCAGCAGTGATTACAGTTCCTACAATGAGCAGTTCTTC

D: TRBD2
J: TRBJ2-3
length: 15
size: NA
V: TRBV4-1
CDR3: CASSLAGGPSDTQYF
DNA: TGCGCCAGCAGCTTAGCGGGGGGCCCTTCGGATACGCAGTATTTT

D: NA
J: TRBJ1-2
length: 13
size: NA
V: TRBV29-1
CDR3: CSVVAGKNYGYTF
DNA: TGCAGCGTTGTAGCGGGGAAGAACTATGGCTACACCTTC

D: TRBD1
J: TRBJ2-2
length: 15
size: NA
V: TRBV30
CDR3: CAWNFRDRGTGELFF
DNA: TGTGCCTGGAATTTCAGGGACAGGGGGACCGGGGAGCTGTTTTTT

D: TRBD2
J: TRBJ2-7
length: 18
size: NA
V: TRBV6-1
CDR3: CASSEALPGGTATYEQYF
DNA: TGTGCCAGCAGTGAAGCACTCCCGGGGGGTACGGCTACCTACGAGCAGTACTTC

D: NA
J: TRBJ2-2
length: 16
size: NA
V: TRBV10-3
CDR3: CAISNNRGAFAGELFF
DNA: TGTGCCATCAGTAATAATAGAGGGGCATTCGCCGGGGAGCTGTTTTTT

D: NA
J: TRBJ2-5
length: 15
size: NA
V: TRBV25-1
CDR3: CASSDPTHVQETQYF
DNA: TGTGCCAGCAGTGACCCGACTCACGTCCAAGAGACCCAGTACTTC

D: NA
J: TRBJ2-1
length: 14
size: once
V: TRBV18
CDR3: CASSPVGRVHEQFF
DNA: TGTGCCAGCTCACCGGTCGGCAGGGTTCATGAGCAGTTCTTC

D: NA
J: TRBJ2-7
length: 14
size: once
V: TRBV27
CDR3: CASSFLRASYEQYF
DNA: TGTGCCAGCAGTTTCCTGCGGGCCTCCTACGAGCAGTACTTC

D: NA
J: TRBJ1-2
length: 13
size: once
V: TRBV6-5
CDR3: CASSEGRLYGYTF
DNA: TGTGCCAGCAGTGAGGGACGGCTGTATGGCTACACCTTC

D: NA
J: TRBJ1-5
length: 15
size: once
V: TRBV15
CDR3: CATSTRGAGNQPQHF
DNA: TGTGCCACCAGCACACGGGGCGCGGGCAATCAGCCCCAGCATTTT

D: NA
J: TRBJ1-1
length: 10
size: NA
V: TRBV28
CDR3: CASSSTEAFF
DNA: TGTGCCAGCAGTAGCACTGAAGCTTTCTTT

D: TRBD2
J: TRBJ2-1
length: 15
size: NA
V: TRBV30
CDR3: CAWRSASGLYNEQFF
DNA: TGTGCCTGGAGATCGGCTAGCGGACTATACAATGAGCAGTTCTTC